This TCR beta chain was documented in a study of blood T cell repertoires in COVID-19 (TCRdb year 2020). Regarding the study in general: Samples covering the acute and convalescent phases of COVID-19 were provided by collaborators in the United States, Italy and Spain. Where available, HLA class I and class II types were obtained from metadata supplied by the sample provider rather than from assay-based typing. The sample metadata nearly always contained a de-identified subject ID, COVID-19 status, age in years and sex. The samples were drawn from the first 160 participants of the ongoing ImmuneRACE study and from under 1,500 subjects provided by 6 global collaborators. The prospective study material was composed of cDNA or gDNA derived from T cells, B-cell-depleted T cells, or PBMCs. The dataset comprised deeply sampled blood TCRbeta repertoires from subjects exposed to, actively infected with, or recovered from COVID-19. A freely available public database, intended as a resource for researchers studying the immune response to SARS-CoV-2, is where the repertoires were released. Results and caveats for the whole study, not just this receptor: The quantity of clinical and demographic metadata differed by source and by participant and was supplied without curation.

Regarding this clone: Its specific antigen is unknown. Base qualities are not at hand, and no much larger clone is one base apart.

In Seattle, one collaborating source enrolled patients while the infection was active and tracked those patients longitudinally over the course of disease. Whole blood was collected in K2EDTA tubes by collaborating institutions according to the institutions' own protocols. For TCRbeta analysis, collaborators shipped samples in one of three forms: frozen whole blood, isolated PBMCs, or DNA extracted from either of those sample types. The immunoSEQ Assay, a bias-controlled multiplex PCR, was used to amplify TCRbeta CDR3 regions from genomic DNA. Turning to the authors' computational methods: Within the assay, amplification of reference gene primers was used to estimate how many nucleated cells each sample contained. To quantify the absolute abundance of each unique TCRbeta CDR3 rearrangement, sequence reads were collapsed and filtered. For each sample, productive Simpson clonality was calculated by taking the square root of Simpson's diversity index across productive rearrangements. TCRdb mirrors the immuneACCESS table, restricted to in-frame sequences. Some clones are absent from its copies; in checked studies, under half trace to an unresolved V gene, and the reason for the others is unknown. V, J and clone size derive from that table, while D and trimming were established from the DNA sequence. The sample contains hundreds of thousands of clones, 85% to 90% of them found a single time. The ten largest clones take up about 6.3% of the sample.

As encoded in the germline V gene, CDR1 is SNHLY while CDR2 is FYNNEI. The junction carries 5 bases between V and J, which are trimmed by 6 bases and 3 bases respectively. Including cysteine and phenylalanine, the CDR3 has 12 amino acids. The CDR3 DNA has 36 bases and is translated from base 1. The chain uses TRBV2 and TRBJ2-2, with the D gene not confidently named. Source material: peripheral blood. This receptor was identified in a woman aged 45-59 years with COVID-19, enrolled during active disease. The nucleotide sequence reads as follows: TGTGCCAGCAGCGGTTACACCGGGGAGCTGTTTTTT. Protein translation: CASSGYTGELFF.